This TCR beta chain was captured by sequencing in a study of glioma-infiltrating T cells. Study conclusions and caveats: Shared blood CDR3 signature motifs marked patients with low tissue-blood divergence.

Germline V lookup: CDR1 SGHTA, CDR2 FQGNSA. CDR3 length equals 16 residues. The ends were cut back, 0 bases at V and 2 bases at J, with 8 bases in the middle. In its sample, this clonotype was seen once. No antigen is known for it. Amplification of TCR alpha and beta CDR3 regions from RNA used iRepertoire nested multiplex PCR. TCRdb passed the multiplex PCR reads through MiXCR, listing each CDR3 protein once. The sample comprises a few hundred thousand distinct CDR3 sequences, roughly two fifths of which are singletons, and 12% rests with the top ten. The specimen was glioma tissue, nonneoplastic brain tissue, or PBMCs (not recorded which). The TCR originated in a human donor with low-grade glioma or glioblastoma, undergoing nonglioma brain surgery, or in good health (not recorded which). V and J are TRBV7-2 and TRBJ2-6; D is undetermined. DNA of the CDR3: TGTGCCAGCAGCTTAGCCATCAATACTGGGGCCAACGTCCTGACTTTC. Translated: CASSLAINTGANVLTF.